Given below is one T cell receptor (beta chain) in context. After removal of 3 bases from V and 8 bases from J, the junction contained 9 bases not matched to a gene. The CDR3 is 14 residues long. The germline gives CDR1 ENHRY, CDR2 SYGVKD. Original processing methods: Amplification of reference gene primers provided the estimated nucleated cell counts. Produced via immunoSEQ multiplex PCR; TCRdb's table is partial and in-frame only. For V, J and clone size, that table is used; D and trimming come from the DNA. The data hold tens of thousands of clones, with around 89% observed a single time. This sample was taken from a study of blood T cell repertoires in COVID-19.

The chain has TRBV10-3 and TRBJ2-5, with 7 bases aligning to TRBD1. Sequencing was carried out using peripheral blood. This TCR was recovered from a human donor in a cohort sampled during active COVID-19. The CDR3 DNA reads as TGTGCCATCAGTGACGGGACGACAGGGAATACCCAGTACTTC. This encodes CAISDGTTGNTQYF.